Listed below are T cell receptor beta chains from one sample, sequenced in a study of molecular identifiers for immune sequencing clone quantification. TCRdb re-derived calls from the PCR reads in MiXCR, one entry per CDR3 protein. The sample has 300,000 to 350,000 distinct CDR3 sequences, about a fifth seen once. Sequenced material: naive CD8+ T cells from blood, with Jurkat cell RNA spiked in. These receptors came from a human donor in good health. Some libraries in this study had Jurkat cell RNA spiked in. Each CDR3 is given with its conserved first and last residue. Each record gives: D gene, clone size, J gene, V gene, CDR3 protein, CDR3 DNA. A D gene is named only where the DNA matches it firmly. A clone size is listed for some rows: how often the clone was seen (once, few, many), or a class if it is expanded.

NA | many | TRBJ2-1 | TRBV5-1 | CASSLDGYNEQFF | TGCGCCAGCAGCTTGGACGGGTACAATGAGCAGTTCTTC
NA | few | TRBJ1-1 | TRBV15 | CATSKGPRNAEAFF | TGTGCCACCAGCAAGGGACCGCGGAACGCTGAAGCTTTCTTT
NA | few | TRBJ1-1 | TRBV6-2/TRBV6-3 | CASTVPFRGTEAFF | TGTGCCAGCACCGTCCCATTCCGGGGCACTGAAGCTTTCTTT
NA | many | TRBJ1-1 | TRBV7-2 | CASSFDLTFLVNTEAFF | TGTGCCAGCAGCTTTGACCTTACATTTCTGGTGAACACTGAAGCTTTCTTT
NA | NA | TRBJ2-5 | TRBV4-3 | CASSQVGGGETQYF | TGCGCCAGCAGCCAAGTCGGGGGCGGTGAGACCCAGTACTTC
NA | many | TRBJ1-1 | TRBV7-2 | CASSSNLGLYTEAFF | TGTGCCAGCAGCTCGAATCTGGGACTGTACACTGAAGCTTTCTTT
NA | many | TRBJ1-1 | TRBV19 | CASSYRNTEAFF | TGTGCCAGCAGTTACAGGAACACTGAAGCTTTCTTT
NA | few | TRBJ2-1 | TRBV5-4 | CASSLVSNNEQFF | TGTGCCAGCAGCTTGGTATCCAACAATGAGCAGTTCTTC
NA | many | TRBJ2-1 | TRBV30 | CAWSGQPYNEQFF | TGTGCCTGGTCCGGACAGCCCTACAATGAGCAGTTCTTC
TRBD1 | many | TRBJ1-4 | TRBV7-6 | CASSSSWTGTVNEKLFF | TGTGCCAGCAGCTCGTCGTGGACAGGGACAGTTAATGAAAAACTGTTTTTT
NA | many | TRBJ2-7 | TRBV7-2 | CASSLEQATAYEQYF | TGTGCCAGCAGCTTAGAACAGGCGACGGCCTACGAGCAGTACTTC
NA | few | TRBJ2-7 | TRBV12-3/TRBV12-4 | CASSFPGHLYEQYF | TGTGCCAGCAGTTTTCCGGGACACCTCTACGAGCAGTACTTC
TRBD1 | few | TRBJ2-5 | TRBV28 | CASRITGTGVQETQYF | TGTGCCAGCAGAATAACCGGGACAGGGGTCCAAGAGACCCAGTACTTC
NA | many | TRBJ1-4 | TRBV4-3 | CASSQASGTLNEKLFF | TGCGCCAGCAGCCAGGCTTCCGGGACGCTTAATGAAAAACTGTTTTTT
TRBD2 | once | TRBJ2-4 | TRBV5-1 | CASSPTTSGRGKNTQYF | TGCGCCAGCAGCCCAACGACTAGCGGGAGAGGCAAAAACACTCAGTACTTC
NA | many | TRBJ1-1 | TRBV6-5 | CASSYEGGTEAFF | TGTGCCAGCAGTTACGAGGGGGGGACTGAAGCTTTCTTT
TRBD1 | many | TRBJ1-5 | TRBV4-1 | CASSPQGVGNQPQHF | TGCGCCAGCAGCCCTCAGGGGGTTGGCAATCAGCCCCAGCATTTT
NA | many | TRBJ2-5 | TRBV7-9 | CASSLPHGQKETQYF | TGTGCCAGCAGCTTACCTCACGGGCAAAAAGAGACCCAGTACTTC
NA | many | TRBJ1-1 | TRBV13 | CASSLERTEAFF | TGTGCCAGCAGCTTGGAACGAACTGAAGCTTTCTTT
TRBD1 | many | TRBJ2-7 | TRBV7-2 | CASSGTGTGYEQYF | TGTGCCAGCAGCGGAACCGGGACAGGCTACGAGCAGTACTTC
TRBD2 | many | TRBJ2-1 | TRBV7-9 | CASSERTSGRPVFEQFF | TGTGCCAGCAGCGAAAGGACTAGCGGGAGGCCAGTGTTTGAGCAGTTCTTC
TRBD1 | many | TRBJ2-7 | TRBV7-9 | CASSGTGAREQYF | TGTGCCAGCAGCGGGACAGGGGCTAGAGAGCAGTACTTC
TRBD1 | many | TRBJ1-3 | TRBV19 | CASSGQGSGNTIYF | TGTGCCAGCTCGGGACAGGGCTCTGGAAACACCATATATTTT
TRBD1 | NA | TRBJ2-5 | TRBV11-2 | CASSAWTGEETQYF | TGTGCCAGCAGCGCCTGGACAGGGGAAGAGACCCAGTACTTC
NA | many | TRBJ1-5 | TRBV12-3/TRBV12-4 | CASSPGGPHSNQPQHF | TGTGCCAGCAGCCCCGGGGGACCTCATAGCAATCAGCCCCAGCATTTT
NA | many | TRBJ2-2 | TRBV5-6 | CASSLVEFSNTGELFF | TGTGCCAGCAGCTTGGTTGAATTCTCGAACACCGGGGAGCTGTTTTTT
NA | many | TRBJ1-5 | TRBV6-5 | CASSSLTGGRAQHF | TGTGCCAGCAGTTCCCTCACTGGCGGTCGGGCCCAGCATTTT
NA | few | TRBJ1-5 | TRBV6-2/TRBV6-3 | CASRDGLLGYQPQHF | TGTGCCAGCAGGGACGGACTATTGGGGTATCAGCCCCAGCATTTT
NA | many | TRBJ2-3 | TRBV5-4 | CASSSQGSADTQYF | TGTGCCAGCAGCTCCCAGGGATCCGCAGATACGCAGTATTTT
NA | many | TRBJ2-1 | TRBV4-1 | CASSQMTGRLGEQFF | TGCGCCAGCAGCCAAATGACTGGTCGTTTGGGTGAGCAGTTCTTC
TRBD1 | many | TRBJ1-1 | TRBV5-4 | CASSRGDRAGTEAFF | TGTGCCAGCAGCCGAGGGGACAGGGCTGGCACTGAAGCTTTCTTT
TRBD2 | NA | TRBJ2-3 | TRBV6-1 | CASSETGLAPLTDTQYF | TGTGCCAGCAGTGAAACTGGACTAGCGCCTTTGACAGATACGCAGTATTTT
NA | NA | TRBJ2-2 | TRBV29-1 | CSVLGGGAGELFF | TGCAGCGTTTTGGGGGGAGGCGCCGGGGAGCTGTTTTTT
NA | many | TRBJ2-5 | TRBV5-4 | CASSLADNQETQYF | TGTGCCAGCAGCTTGGCGGATAACCAAGAGACCCAGTACTTC
NA | many | TRBJ1-4 | TRBV5-1 | CASSLVGPGANEKLFF | TGCGCCAGCAGCTTGGTAGGACCTGGGGCTAATGAAAAACTGTTTTTT
NA | many | TRBJ2-3 | TRBV30 | CAWSPGDTQYF | TGTGCCTGGAGCCCAGGGGATACGCAGTATTTT
NA | many | TRBJ1-1 | TRBV13 | CASSYPHTNTEAFF | TGTGCCAGCAGCTACCCCCACACGAACACTGAAGCTTTCTTT
NA | NA | TRBJ1-2 | TRBV6-2/TRBV6-3 | CASSYSDKCTF | TGTGCCAGCAGTTACTCCGATAAGTGCACCTTC
NA | many | TRBJ2-3 | TRBV9 | CASSEGADTQYF | TGTGCCAGCAGCGAGGGGGCAGATACGCAGTATTTT
TRBD1 | many | TRBJ2-7 | TRBV27 | CASKVGQGPYEQYF | TGTGCCAGCAAAGTGGGACAGGGACCCTACGAGCAGTACTTC
NA | many | TRBJ2-3 | TRBV20-1 | CSASGGLDTQYF | TGCAGTGCTAGTGGTGGGTTAGATACGCAGTATTTT
NA | many | TRBJ2-7 | TRBV6-2/TRBV6-3 | CASSPRVSEQYF | TGTGCCAGCAGCCCCAGGGTTAGCGAGCAGTACTTC
NA | few | TRBJ2-1 | TRBV2 | CAKAYRAGDNEQFF | TGTGCAAAAGCGTACAGGGCAGGGGACAATGAGCAGTTCTTC
TRBD2 | few | TRBJ2-1 | TRBV3-1 | CASSEGLAGGPWSEQFF | TGTGCCAGCAGCGAGGGACTAGCGGGAGGGCCGTGGAGTGAGCAGTTCTTC
NA | NA | TRBJ2-7 | TRBV6-5 | CASSYGHGGEQYF | TGTGCCAGCAGTTACGGACATGGCGGCGAGCAGTACTTC
NA | many | TRBJ1-1 | TRBV13 | CASSLRDTEAFF | TGTGCCAGCAGCTTGCGAGACACTGAAGCTTTCTTT
NA | many | TRBJ2-1 | TRBV6-1 | CASSEEAATHNEQFF | TGTGCCAGCAGTGAAGAGGCGGCCACCCACAATGAGCAGTTCTTC
TRBD2 | many | TRBJ2-7 | TRBV29-1 | CSVLLFAGGSYEQYF | TGCAGCGTACTCCTATTTGCGGGGGGGTCCTACGAGCAGTACTTC